This T cell receptor (beta chain) was identified during a study of human T cells and chemical hapten exposure. At the level of the study: During the roughly 25-week study period, patients had diphenylcyclopropenone applied to the scalp every week. Per-sample TCR yields varied mainly from small pooled library volume differences. The study, taken as a whole, reports: DPC sensitization produced no change in TCRs with frequency above 1 in 1000.

Specified time point: pre-sensitization, week 0. As to treatment: therapeutic diphenylcyclopropenone sensitization with weekly scalp DPC. This clonotype came up a few times. Its specificity is unknown. This CDR3 is 13 amino acids long. V was pared by 3 bases and J by 5 bases, with 8 bases between. Using its own MiXCR run on the RACE reads, TCRdb lists one record per CDR3 protein. The repertoire holds over 300,000 distinct CDR3 sequences, approximately 5.1% seen once, with 2.6% in the top ten. The sequence was obtained from a woman in her 50s with alopecia areata. Some clones in this sample may be carry-over from other donors' samples. V usage is TRBV12-3 or TRBV12-4 and J usage is TRBJ2-1, with unresolved D. Sequencing used whole blood, obtained in connection with sensitization to the hapten diphenylcyclopropenone (DPC). DNA for the CDR3: TGTGCCAGCAGTTTCCCCCCCGACAATGAGCAGTTCTTC. It yields the protein CASSFPPDNEQFF.